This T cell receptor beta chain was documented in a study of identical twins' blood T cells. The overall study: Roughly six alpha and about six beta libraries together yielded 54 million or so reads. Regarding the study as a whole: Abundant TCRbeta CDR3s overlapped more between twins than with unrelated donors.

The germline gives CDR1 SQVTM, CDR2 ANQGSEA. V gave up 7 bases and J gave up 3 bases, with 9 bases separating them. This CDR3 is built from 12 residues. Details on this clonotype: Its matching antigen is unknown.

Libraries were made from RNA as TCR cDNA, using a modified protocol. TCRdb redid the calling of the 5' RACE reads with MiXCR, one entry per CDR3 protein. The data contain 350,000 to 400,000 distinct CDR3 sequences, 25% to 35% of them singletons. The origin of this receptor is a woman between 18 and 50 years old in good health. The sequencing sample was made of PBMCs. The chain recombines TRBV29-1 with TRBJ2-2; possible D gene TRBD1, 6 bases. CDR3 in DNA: TGCAGCGCTAGGACAGACACCGGGGAGCTGTTTTTT. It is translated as CSARTDTGELFF.